A selection of T cell receptor beta chains follows, all from one sample in a study of CD8 T cells in Susac syndrome. From the immunoSEQ multiplex PCR reads, TCRdb called clonotypes with MiXCR, one entry per CDR3 protein. This sample has 100,000 to 150,000 distinct CDR3 sequences, with just under 95% found just once. The sequenced material came from CD8+ T cells from PBMCs. These TCRs come from a human donor with Susac syndrome. Each CDR3 is given with its conserved first and last residue. Size tells how often a clone was seen (once, few, many) or the class of an expanded clone, and some rows leave it out.

>NA|TRBV11-2|18|TRBJ2-4
CASSNTGTGGIAKNIQYF
>NA|TRBV14|15|TRBJ2-2
CASSQGFSGAGELFF
>NA|TRBV29-1|13|TRBJ1-2
CSAGQGSDYGYTF
>NA|TRBV5-6|14|TRBJ1-1
CASRPAGVNTEAFF
>NA|TRBV29-1|15|TRBJ2-7
CSVEDPRDSSYEQYF
>NA|TRBV12-3/TRBV12-4|13|TRBJ2-3
CASLTSDTDTQYF
>NA|TRBV9|13|TRBJ2-3
CASSAGGQDTQYF
>NA|TRBV6-4|14|TRBJ1-6
CASRDSVGADPLHF
>NA|TRBV15|17|TRBJ2-1
CATSRDPGVSSYNEQFF
>NA|TRBV10-3|14|TRBJ2-5
CAISGTDFQETQYF
>NA|TRBV20-1|12|TRBJ2-7
CSAPGQTYEQYF
>NA|TRBV12-3/TRBV12-4|14|TRBJ1-3
CASTGGYSGNTIYF
>NA|TRBV12-3/TRBV12-4|16|TRBJ2-7
CASSSGLTTPAYEQYF
>NA|TRBV4-3|13|TRBJ1-5
CASSRNSNQPQHF
>NA|TRBV15|15|TRBJ2-6
CATSRGGSGANVLTF
>NA|TRBV27|12|TRBJ2-7
CASSADRNEQYF
>NA|TRBV6-1|15|TRBJ2-7
CASREASGYSYEQYF
>NA|TRBV14|16|TRBJ2-1
CASSQRPDSPRNEQFF
>NA|TRBV12-5|13|TRBJ2-2
CASAFPTTGELFF
>NA|TRBV9|15|TRBJ2-2
CASSVAPRGAGELFF
>NA|TRBV7-8|15|TRBJ2-3
CASSLVIGSTDTQYF
>NA|TRBV7-2|12|TRBJ2-7
CASSFTTYEQYF
>NA|TRBV6-1|17|TRBJ2-3
CASSEWVGGRGTDTQYF
>NA|TRBV27|13|TRBJ2-7
CASSLGRVNEQYF
>NA|TRBV19|13|TRBJ1-2
CASSPGQIYGYTF
>NA|TRBV15|17|TRBJ2-7
CAALFRTGFLRQVEQYF
>once|TRBV4-2|15|TRBJ2-7
CASSQRPGRTYEQYF
>NA|TRBV14|15|TRBJ2-1
CASSLGTTPYNEQFF
>NA|TRBV28|16|TRBJ2-3
CASSLHLGATIDTQYF
>NA|TRBV29-1|15|TRBJ2-5
CSVEARGVGQETQYF
>few|TRBV12-3/TRBV12-4|11|TRBJ1-1
CASSKNTEAFF
>NA|TRBV7-3|15|TRBJ2-1
CASSLFVGGGNEQFF
>NA|TRBV5-1|15|TRBJ2-5
CASSLPGQGAETQYF
>NA|TRBV25-1|11|TRBJ2-5
CASSEGEAQYF
>NA|TRBV7-8|14|TRBJ1-1
CASSLEAETLEAFF
>NA|TRBV24-1|17|TRBJ2-3
CATSVQTRDGHSDTQYF
>NA|TRBV20-1|16|TRBJ1-2
CSARVVPLEANYGYTF
>NA|TRBV19|14|TRBJ2-1
CASSQGSSYNEQFF
>once|TRBV4-1|19|TRBJ2-1
CASSQSTSGGAGIYNEQFF
>NA|TRBV7-9|14|TRBJ2-5
CASSGWGTEETQYF
>NA|TRBV30|12|TRBJ1-2
CAWDQTGYGYTF
>NA|TRBV3-1|17|TRBJ1-1
CASSQEDRGGANTEAFF
>NA|TRBV20-1|13|TRBJ2-3
CSARDLEGDTQYF
>NA|TRBV27|16|TRBJ2-1
CASSSSTSSSYNEQFF
>few|TRBV7-2|15|TRBJ2-3
CASTSVSAGTDTQYF
>NA|TRBV4-1|15|TRBJ2-7
CASSALGSGAYEQYF
>NA|TRBV19|13|TRBJ2-1
CATKGTPYNEQFF
>NA|TRBV12-5|12|TRBJ2-7
CASGIFSGKAYF
>NA|TRBV20-1|14|TRBJ2-7
CSARDGLHSYEQYF
>NA|TRBV14|18|TRBJ2-6
CASSQRWGAPSGANVLTF
>NA|TRBV30|15|TRBJ2-6
CARRDPISGANVLTF
>NA|TRBV13|15|TRBJ2-6
CASSPEGAGANVLTF
>NA|TRBV6-2/TRBV6-3|14|TRBJ1-1
CASSYGNMNTEAFF